The entry below gives a single TCR beta chain sequence along with its context. Its target antigen remains unknown. No base qualities exist here, and no much larger clone lies one base off it. The collaborating institutions used their own protocols to collect whole blood in K2EDTA tubes. Collaborator samples were shipped for TCRbeta analysis as frozen whole blood, isolated PBMCs, or DNA extracted from either sample type. This sample was included in a study of blood T cell repertoires in COVID-19 (dated by TCRdb to the early 2020s). About the study as a whole: Samples from collaborators originated in the United States, Italy and Spain and spanned both the acute and convalescent phases of COVID-19. Samples were obtained from the ongoing ImmuneRACE study (first 160 participants) and from 1,254 subjects provided by 6 global collaborators. The repertoires were released in a freely available public database meant as a resource for research on the immune response to SARS-CoV-2. Where available, HLA class I and class II types were obtained from metadata supplied by the sample provider rather than from assay-based typing. Deeply sampled blood TCRbeta repertoires from subjects exposed to, actively infected with, or recovered from COVID-19 were included in the dataset. A de-identified subject ID, COVID-19 status, age in years and sex were almost always included in the sample metadata. The prospective study material was composed of cDNA or gDNA derived from T cells, B-cell-depleted T cells, or PBMCs. The paper's findings and limits, for the study overall: The quantity of clinical and demographic metadata differed by source and by participant and was supplied without curation.

TCRbeta CDR3 regions were amplified from genomic DNA using the immunoSEQ Assay, a bias-controlled multiplex PCR. The original methods were these. The number of nucleated cells in each sample was estimated from the amplification of reference gene primers within the assay. Sequence reads were collapsed and filtered to measure the absolute abundance of every unique TCRbeta CDR3 rearrangement. For each sample, productive Simpson clonality was calculated by taking the square root of Simpson's diversity index across productive rearrangements. What TCRdb holds here is the immuneACCESS table cut down to in-frame rearrangements. Part of the clones is not present; checked against another copy, under half of the missing clones reflect an unresolved V gene, and the others are unexplained. The D gene and trimming were derived from the DNA, and the V and J assignments and clone size from that table. For this sample there are fewer than 300,000 clones; over 75% appear just once. Clones ranked in the top ten supply 8% to 9.5% of the sample.

The source is a human donor in a cohort sampled during active COVID-19. Sequenced material: peripheral blood.

The DNA is as follows: TGTGCCAGCGGCAGTCACCAGGGGGCCATGAACACTGAAGCTTTCTTT. Its product reads: CASGSHQGAMNTEAFF. The sequence links TRBV27 to TRBJ1-1; the junction holds 8 bases that match TRBD1. CDR1 and CDR2, looked up from the germline V gene (reference sequence), are MNHEY and SMNVEV. The germline V and J ends show losses of 8 bases and 0 bases respectively, and no gene match explains 11 bases of the junction. The CDR3 goes from the cysteine to the phenylalanine over 16 residues. The entry retains the CDR3 DNA only, 48 bases that are in frame from base 1.